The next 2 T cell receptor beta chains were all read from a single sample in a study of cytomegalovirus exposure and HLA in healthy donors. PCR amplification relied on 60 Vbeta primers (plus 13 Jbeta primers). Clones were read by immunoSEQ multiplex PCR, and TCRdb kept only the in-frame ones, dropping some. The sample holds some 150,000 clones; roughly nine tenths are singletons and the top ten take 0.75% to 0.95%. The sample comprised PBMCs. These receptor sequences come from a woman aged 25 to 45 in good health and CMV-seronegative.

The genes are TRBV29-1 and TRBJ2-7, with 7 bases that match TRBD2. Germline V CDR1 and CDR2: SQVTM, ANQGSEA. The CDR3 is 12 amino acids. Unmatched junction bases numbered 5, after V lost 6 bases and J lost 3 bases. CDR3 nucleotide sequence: TGCAGCGTGGGACTAAATAGCTACGAGCAGTACTTC. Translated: CSVGLNSYEQYF.

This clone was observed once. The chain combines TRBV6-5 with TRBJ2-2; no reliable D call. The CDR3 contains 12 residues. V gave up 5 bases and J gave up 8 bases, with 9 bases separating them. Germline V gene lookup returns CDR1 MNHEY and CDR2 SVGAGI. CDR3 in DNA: TGTGCCAGCAGTGCCCTACCGGGGGAGCTGTTTTTT. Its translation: CASSALPGELFF.